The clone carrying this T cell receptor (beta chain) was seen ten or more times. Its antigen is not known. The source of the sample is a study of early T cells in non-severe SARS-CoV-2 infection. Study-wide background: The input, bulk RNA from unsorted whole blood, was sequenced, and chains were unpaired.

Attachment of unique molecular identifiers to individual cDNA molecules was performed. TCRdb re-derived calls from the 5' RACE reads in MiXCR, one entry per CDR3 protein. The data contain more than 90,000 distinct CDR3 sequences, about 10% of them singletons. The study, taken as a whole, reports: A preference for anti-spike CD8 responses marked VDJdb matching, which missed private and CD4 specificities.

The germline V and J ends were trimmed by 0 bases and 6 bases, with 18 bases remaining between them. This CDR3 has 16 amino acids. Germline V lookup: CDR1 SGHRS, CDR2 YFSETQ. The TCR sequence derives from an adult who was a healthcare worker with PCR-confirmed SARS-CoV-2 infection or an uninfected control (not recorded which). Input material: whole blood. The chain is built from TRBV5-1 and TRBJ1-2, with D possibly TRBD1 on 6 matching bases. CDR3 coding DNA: TGCGCCAGCAGCTTGGAGGTGATTCCAGGGGAGCATGGCTACACCTTC. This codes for CASSLEVIPGEHGYTF.